This is a list of T cell receptor beta chains from one sample in a study of beta chain features in type 1 diabetes. Profiling relied on immunoSEQ multiplex PCR, and the TCRdb table lists in-frame clones only, not all of them. The sample lists a few hundred thousand clones, over 11% seen once, with approximately 0.035% in the top ten. Sequencing input: naive CD4+ T cells from blood. The receptors here all came from a young man in good health. Each CDR3 is given with its conserved first and last residue. Fields, in order: J gene, clone size, V gene, D gene, CDR3 protein, CDR3 DNA. D genes are given only for firm matches. Where a row states a size, it is once, few, many or the class of an expanded clone; other rows omit it.

>TRBJ2-1|.|TRBV4-2|TRBD2
CASSQGGLRESNSYNEQFF
TGTGCCAGCAGCCAAGGTGGACTGCGGGAGTCCAACAGCTACAATGAGCAGTTCTTC
>TRBJ1-3|.|TRBV25-1|TRBD1
CASSDGTGAGNTIYF
TGTGCCAGCAGTGACGGGACAGGCGCGGGAAACACCATATATTTT
>TRBJ2-3|few|TRBV21-1|.
CASSKGTDTDTQYF
TGTGCCAGCAGCAAAGGGACAGACACAGATACGCAGTATTTT
>TRBJ2-3|.|TRBV7-2|.
CASSLVLVTQYF
TGTGCCAGCAGCTTAGTTCTAGTCACGCAGTATTTT
>TRBJ2-3|few|TRBV10-3|.
CAITGSTDTQYF
TGTGCCATCACAGGTAGCACAGATACGCAGTATTTT
>TRBJ2-4|few|TRBV23-1|TRBD1
CASSRRQGTGVAKNIQYF
TGCGCCAGCAGCCGTCGACAGGGCACCGGGGTAGCCAAAAACATTCAGTACTTC
>TRBJ2-5|few|TRBV23-1|TRBD2
CASSLIAGAWLQETQYF
TGCGCCAGCAGTTTGATAGCGGGAGCGTGGCTACAAGAGACCCAGTACTTC
>TRBJ1-2|few|TRBV15|TRBD1
CATSRRTGQGNGYTF
TGTGCCACCAGCAGACGTACGGGACAGGGGAATGGCTACACCTTC
>TRBJ2-3|.|TRBV7-2|TRBD1
CASSLDQGADTQYF
TGTGCCAGCAGCTTAGACCAGGGGGCTGATACGCAGTATTTT
>TRBJ2-3|many|TRBV4-3|TRBD2
CASSRGLAIDTQYF
TGCGCCAGCAGCCGGGGACTAGCTATAGATACGCAGTATTTT
>TRBJ2-1|few|TRBV29-1|TRBD2
CSVGRAGGFNEQFF
TGCAGCGTTGGGAGAGCGGGAGGTTTCAATGAGCAGTTCTTC
>TRBJ2-3|.|TRBV9|TRBD2
CASSVSVGGGRVLTDTQYF
TGTGCCAGCAGCGTATCAGTCGGTGGCGGGAGGGTCTTGACAGATACGCAGTATTTT
>TRBJ1-4|few|TRBV30|.
CAWSQQENEKLFF
TGTGCCTGGAGTCAACAGGAAAATGAAAAACTGTTTTTT
>TRBJ2-3|few|TRBV7-2|.
CASSYPSTDTQYF
TGTGCCAGCAGCTACCCTAGCACAGATACGCAGTATTTT
>TRBJ1-1|.|TRBV7-9|.
CASRFRDNTEAFF
TGTGCCAGCAGGTTCCGGGATAACACTGAAGCTTTCTTT
>TRBJ2-5|few|TRBV6-6|TRBD1
CASRNTGGFGETQYF
TGTGCCAGCAGAAATACAGGGGGCTTCGGAGAGACCCAGTACTTC
>TRBJ2-5|few|TRBV4-1|TRBD2
CASSQAPSGAQETQYF
TGCGCCAGCAGCCAGGCACCTAGCGGGGCACAAGAGACCCAGTACTTC
>TRBJ2-7|.|TRBV7-9|.
CASSQNRVEQYF
TGTGCCAGCAGCCAAAACAGGGTCGAGCAGTACTTC
>TRBJ2-3|few|TRBV29-1|.
CSARVGTDTQYF
TGCAGCGCCAGGGTAGGCACAGATACGCAGTATTTT
>TRBJ2-5|.|TRBV18|.
CASSPGRGETQYF
TGTGCCAGCTCACCAGGCCGCGGGGAGACCCAGTACTTC
>TRBJ2-1|.|TRBV11-2|TRBD2
CASSLGSGLATNEQFF
TGTGCCAGCAGCTTAGGGTCGGGACTAGCGACCAATGAGCAGTTCTTC
>TRBJ1-2|once|TRBV18|.
CASSPEQNYGYTF
TGTGCCAGCTCACCAGAACAAAACTATGGCTACACCTTC
>TRBJ2-7|few|TRBV2|TRBD2
CASRAGVTYEQYF
TGTGCCAGCAGAGCGGGGGTAACCTACGAGCAGTACTTC
>TRBJ1-5|.|TRBV18|.
CASSLGSSNQPQHF
TGTGCCAGCTCACTTGGTTCCAGCAATCAGCCCCAGCATTTT
>TRBJ2-1|few|TRBV5-1|.
CASSLKTDLSYNEQFF
TGCGCCAGCAGCTTGAAGACAGACCTTTCCTACAATGAGCAGTTCTTC
>TRBJ2-1|.|TRBV4-2|.
CASSQDRAGPEQFF
TGTGCCAGCAGCCAAGATCGGGCGGGACCCGAGCAGTTCTTC
>TRBJ2-1|.|TRBV7-9|TRBD1
CASSFDRGTYNEQFF
TGTGCCAGCAGCTTTGACAGGGGAACCTACAATGAGCAGTTCTTC